This T cell receptor beta chain was recovered during a study of Graves' ophthalmopathy and Graves' hyperthyroidism. Study-level findings and limits: Classification of ophthalmopathy versus stable hyperthyroidism by a 13-signature model yielded 85% to 90% sensitivity and 75% to 84% specificity.

Scientists amplified the TCR beta CDR3 regions from RNA transcripts. A first-round RT-PCR used HTBI primers, followed by a second-round multiplex PCR. Each CDR3 protein is one row after TCRdb ran MiXCR on the multiplex PCR reads. The sample includes roughly 600,000 distinct CDR3 sequences, just under 40% of them seen just once. Certain patients were not enrolled. These were patients with other autoimmune diseases, uncontrolled infections, pregnancy or lactation. Worth noting for this clonotype: Its specificity is not known.

CDR1 MGHRA and CDR2 YSYEKL come from the germline V gene. There are 16 residues in the CDR3. V was pared by 0 bases and J by 4 bases, with 8 bases of the junction left unmatched. The source is an adult man with Graves' hyperthyroidism. The specimen sequenced was peripheral blood or thyroid tissue (not recorded which). The chain has TRBV4-1 and TRBJ2-7; 8 nucleotides align to TRBD2. The CDR3 here is CASSQDGTSGLYEQYF. The DNA of the CDR3 is TGCGCCAGCAGCCAAGATGGTACTAGCGGCCTTTACGAGCAGTACTTC.